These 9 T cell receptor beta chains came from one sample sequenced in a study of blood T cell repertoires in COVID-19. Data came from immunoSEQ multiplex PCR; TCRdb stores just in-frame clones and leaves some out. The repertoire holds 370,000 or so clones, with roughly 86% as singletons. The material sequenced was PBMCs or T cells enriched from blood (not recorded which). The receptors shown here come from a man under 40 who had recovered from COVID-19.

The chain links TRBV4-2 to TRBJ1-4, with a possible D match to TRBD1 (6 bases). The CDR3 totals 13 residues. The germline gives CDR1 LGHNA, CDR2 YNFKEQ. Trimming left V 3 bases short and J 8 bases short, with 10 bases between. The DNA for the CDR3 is TGTGCCAGCAGCCAGACACAGGGAGAAAAACTGTTTTTT. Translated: CASSQTQGEKLFF.

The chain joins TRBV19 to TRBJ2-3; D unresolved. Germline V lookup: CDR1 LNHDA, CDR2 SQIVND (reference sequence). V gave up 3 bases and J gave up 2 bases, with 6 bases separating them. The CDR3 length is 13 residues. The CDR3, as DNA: TGTGCCAGTAGTATGGCAAACACAGATACGCAGTATTTT. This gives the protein CASSMANTDTQYF.

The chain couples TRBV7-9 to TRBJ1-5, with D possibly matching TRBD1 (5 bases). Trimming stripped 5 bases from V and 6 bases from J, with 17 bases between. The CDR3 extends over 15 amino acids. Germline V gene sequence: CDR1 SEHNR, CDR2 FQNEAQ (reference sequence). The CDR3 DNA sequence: TGTGCCAGCAGCCTCGGCGGGGGGTCGGGTCAGCCCCAGCATTTT. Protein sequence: CASSLGGGSGQPQHF.

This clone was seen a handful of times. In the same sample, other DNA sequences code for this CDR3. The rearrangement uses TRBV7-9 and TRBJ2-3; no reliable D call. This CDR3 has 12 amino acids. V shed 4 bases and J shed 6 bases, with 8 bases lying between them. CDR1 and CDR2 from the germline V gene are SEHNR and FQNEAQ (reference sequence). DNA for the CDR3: TGTGCCAGCAGCTCCAGCGTCGATACGCAGTATTTT. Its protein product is CASSSSVDTQYF.

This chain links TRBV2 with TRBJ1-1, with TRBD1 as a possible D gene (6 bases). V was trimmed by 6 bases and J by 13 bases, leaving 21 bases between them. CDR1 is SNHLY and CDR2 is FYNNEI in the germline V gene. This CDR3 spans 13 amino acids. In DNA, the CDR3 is TGTGCCAGCAGGGAGGACAGCGCCAGTGGGGGTTTCTTT. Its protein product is CASREDSASGGFF.

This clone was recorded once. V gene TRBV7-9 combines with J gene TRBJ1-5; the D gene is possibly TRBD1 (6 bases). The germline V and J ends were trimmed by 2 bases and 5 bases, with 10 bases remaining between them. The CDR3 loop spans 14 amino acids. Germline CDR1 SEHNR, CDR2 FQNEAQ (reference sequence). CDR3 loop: CASSLPGGDQPQHF. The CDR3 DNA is TGTGCCAGCAGCTTACCGGGGGGCGATCAGCCCCAGCATTTT.

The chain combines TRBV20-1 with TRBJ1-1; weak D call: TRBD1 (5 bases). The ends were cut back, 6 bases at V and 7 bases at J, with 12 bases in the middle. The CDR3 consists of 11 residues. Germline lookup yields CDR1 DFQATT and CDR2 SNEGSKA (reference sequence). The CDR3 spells CSAGGGVEAFF. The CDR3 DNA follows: TGCAGTGCCGGGGGGGGAGTTGAAGCTTTCTTT.

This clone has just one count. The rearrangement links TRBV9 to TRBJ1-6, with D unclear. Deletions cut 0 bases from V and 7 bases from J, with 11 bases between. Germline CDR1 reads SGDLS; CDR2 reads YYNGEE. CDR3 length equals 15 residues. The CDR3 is CASSVGGVGNSPLHF. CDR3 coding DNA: TGTGCCAGCAGCGTAGGCGGGGTGGGGAATTCACCCCTCCACTTT.

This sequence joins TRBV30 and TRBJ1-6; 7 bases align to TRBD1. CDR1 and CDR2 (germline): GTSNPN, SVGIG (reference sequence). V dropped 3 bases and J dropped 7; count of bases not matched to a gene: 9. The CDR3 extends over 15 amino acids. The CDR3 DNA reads TGTGCCTGGAGGGGGTATGACAGGGCAAATTCACCCCTCCACTTT. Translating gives CAWRGYDRANSPLHF.